A single sample is the source of the 5 T cell receptor beta chains below, sequenced in a study of identical twins (TCRdb year 2016). Libraries were built with 5' RACE. The listed sequencing device is Illumina HiSeq 2000. The raw public reads went through TCRdb reprocessing: fastp at Q25, MiXCR clone calling, in-frame beta chains kept. For every CDR3 protein sequence, its rows merge into one entry that carries the most common genes and DNA. This sample lists 1.5 million to 2 million distinct CDR3 sequences; around 29% were detected once. The ten largest clones take up under 0.35% of the sample. Material: cord blood. The source of these receptors is a newborn girl in good health.

Only a few counts were recorded for this clonotype. The rearrangement joins TRBV10-3 to TRBJ2-7; D might be TRBD1 or TRBD2, each matching 5 bases. V was shortened by 5 bases and J by 3 bases, with 14 bases between the two germline ends. The CDR3 length is 14 residues. Germline CDR1 ENHRY, CDR2 SYGVKD. This CDR3 is CAISTRDGIYEQYF. The CDR3 DNA reads as TGTGCCATCAGTACCCGGGACGGCATCTACGAGCAGTACTTC.

This clonotype was picked up a small number of times. The rearrangement uses TRBV5-4 and TRBJ2-3; weak D call: TRBD1 (6 bases). The CDR3 has 15 amino acids. Germline V lookup: CDR1 SGHNT, CDR2 YYREEE (reference sequence). The ends were cut back, 0 bases at V and 2 bases at J, with 10 bases in the middle. CDR3 in DNA: TGTGCCAGCAGCTTGGCCGGGACACACACAGATACGCAGTATTTT. Encoded protein: CASSLAGTHTDTQYF.

The chain employs TRBV5-1 and TRBJ2-1, with 11 bases identical to TRBD2. The CDR3 runs to 15 residues. Germline values: CDR1 SGHRS, CDR2 YFSETQ. V trimming: 4 bases; J trimming: 5 bases; junction bases outside the gene matches: 5. The DNA of the CDR3 is TGCGCCAGCAGCCCGACTAGCGGGATAAACAATGAGCAGTTCTTC. It is translated as CASSPTSGINNEQFF.

This clonotype was seen a few times. This chain connects TRBV9 to TRBJ2-5, with D possibly TRBD2 on 5 matching bases. The V end lost 4 bases, the J end lost 11 bases, and 24 bases lay between the germline ends. CDR1 and CDR2 (germline): SGDLS, YYNGEE. This CDR3 contains 15 residues. The CDR3 loop reads CASSPAPFTIWEQYF. In DNA, the CDR3 is TGTGCCAGCAGCCCCGCACCTTTCACTATTTGGGAGCAGTACTTC.

V and J are TRBV29-1 and TRBJ2-1; D perhaps matches TRBD2 (5 bases). This CDR3 is built from 13 residues. Germline values: CDR1 SQVTM, CDR2 ANQGSEA. Trimming pared 4 bases from V and 2 bases from J, leaving 9 bases between. CDR3 coding DNA: TGCAGCGTTGCCGGGGTACCCTACAATGAGCAGTTCTTC. Amino acid sequence: CSVAGVPYNEQFF.